Each of the 30 T cell receptor beta chains below was sequenced from the same sample in a study of shared clonotypes between healthy human individuals. TCRdb's copy holds only in-frame clones and misses some; the assay was immunoSEQ multiplex PCR. The top ten clones hold about 1.8% of a sample with hundreds of thousands of clones, roughly 78% of them seen once. Sequenced input: memory CD4+ T cells sorted from blood. Subset: CD45RA-negative fraction. These receptors came from a woman aged 30 to 39 in good health.

V usage is TRBV5-1 and J usage is TRBJ1-3, with D unclear. CDR1 SGHRS and CDR2 YFSETQ come from the germline V gene. The CDR3 runs 15 residues. V was clipped by 3 bases and J by 0 bases, with 10 bases between them. The CDR3 nucleotides read TGCGCCAGCAGCTCCGAGGGATTCTCTGGAAACACCATATATTTT. It codes for CASSSEGFSGNTIYF.

The chain combines TRBV14 with TRBJ2-7, with D uncertain. The CDR3 is made up of 15 amino acids. Germline CDR1 and CDR2: SGHDN and FVKESK. V shed 1 base and J shed 0 bases, with 10 bases lying between them. The CDR3 DNA follows: TGTGCCAGCAGCCAAGGACGAACGGGCTCCTACGAGCAGTACTTC. Its translation: CASSQGRTGSYEQYF.

V is TRBV5-1 and J is TRBJ1-3; TRBD1 aligns across 7 bases. The V gene end was trimmed by 2 bases and the J gene end by 2 bases; junction bases not matched to a gene: 7. The CDR3 length is 16 residues. Germline CDR1 reads SGHRS; CDR2 reads YFSETQ. In nucleotides, the CDR3 is TGCGCCAGCAGCTTTGGTCGGACAGGTGCTGGAAACACCATATATTTT. It is translated as CASSFGRTGAGNTIYF.

This chain connects TRBV11-2 to TRBJ2-1, with D unresolved. The V end was cut by 1 base, the J end by 3 bases, with 10 bases between. CDR1 and CDR2 from the germline V gene are SGHAT and FQNNGV. The CDR3 spans 15 residues. The CDR3 sequence is CASSLAPEYYNEQFF. The DNA for the CDR3 is TGTGCCAGCAGCTTAGCGCCGGAATACTACAATGAGCAGTTCTTC.

CDR3 coding DNA: TGTGCCATCGCGGACCAACAGGGAAGATATGGCTACACCTTC. Its translation is CAIADQQGRYGYTF. The V and J genes are TRBV10-3 and TRBJ1-2; a weak D match, TRBD1 (6 bases). V lost 8 bases and J lost 5, with 18 bases in between. The length of the CDR3 is 14 residues. The germline V gene encodes CDR1 ENHRY and CDR2 SYGVKD.

This clone was counted a few times. The V and J genes are TRBV30 and TRBJ1-4; D is undetermined. Germline CDR1 reads GTSNPN; CDR2 reads SVGIG (reference sequence). Trimming removed 1 base from V and 8 bases from J, with 11 bases in between. This CDR3 contains 13 residues. CDR3 DNA sequence: TGTGCCTGGAGTGGGGCGTTTGGGGAAAAACTGTTTTTT. Its protein product is CAWSGAFGEKLFF. Complete variable domain (other parts from reference TRBV30 and TRBJ1-4): SQTIHQWPATLVQPVGSPLSLECTVEGTSNPNLYWYRQAAGRGLQLLFYSVGIGQISSEVPQNLSASRPQDRQFILSSKKLLLSDSGFYLCAWSGAFGEKLFFGSGTQLSVL.

The V and J genes are TRBV10-3 and TRBJ2-1; TRBD2 matches 9 bases. Germline V CDR1 and CDR2: ENHRY, SYGVKD. V lost 4 bases to trimming and J lost 7 bases; unmatched junction nucleotides: 8. This CDR3 spans 15 amino acids. The CDR3 nucleotides are TGTGCCATCAGTGGAGGTAGCGGGAGTAGGAATGAGCAGTTCTTC. This codes for CAISGGSGSRNEQFF.

This clone has a single count. The chain combines TRBV5-4 with TRBJ2-2; 8 bases are shared with TRBD2. This CDR3 is 14 amino acids long. Germline V CDR1 and CDR2: SGHNT, YYREEE (reference sequence). J gave up 4 bases and V 4 bases, and 3 bases lay outside the gene matches. The CDR3 spells CASSPRGGTGELFF. DNA for the CDR3: TGTGCCAGCAGCCCCCGGGGGGGCACCGGGGAGCTGTTTTTT.

V is TRBV6-4 and J is TRBJ1-1; no definite D call. The CDR3 totals 13 residues. Per the germline V gene, CDR1 is MRHNA and CDR2 is SNTAGT. V shed 6 bases and J shed 2 bases, with 10 bases lying between them. The CDR3 nucleotides are TGTGCCAGCAGCTTAGGACCTAACACTGAAGCTTTCTTT. Its protein product is CASSLGPNTEAFF.

This chain links TRBV9 with TRBJ2-1; D remains ambiguous. The germline V and J ends were trimmed by 2 bases and 1 base, with 7 bases remaining between them. CDR1 SGDLS and CDR2 YYNGEE come from the germline V gene. The CDR3 is 14 amino acids. The CDR3: CASSVAKSYNEQFF. The DNA for the CDR3 is TGTGCCAGCAGCGTGGCCAAGTCCTACAATGAGCAGTTCTTC.

The CDR3 sequence is CASSLEGPTEQYF. CDR3 bases: TGTGCCAGCAGCTTGGAGGGTCCGACGGAGCAGTACTTC. This rearrangement joins TRBV7-2 to TRBJ2-7, with a weak D call TRBD2 (6 bases). The germline V gene encodes CDR1 SGHTA and CDR2 FQGNSA. With 3 bases removed from V and 7 bases from J, the gap between germline ends came to 13 bases. CDR3 length: 13 amino acids. Together with reference TRBV7-2 and TRBJ2-7, the CDR3 gives the full variable domain: GAGVSQSPSNKVTEKGKDVELRCDPISGHTALYWYRQSLGQGLEFLIYFQGNSAPDKSGLPSDRFSAERTGGSVSTLTIQRTQQEDSAVYLCASSLEGPTEQYFGPGTRLTVT.

The chain employs TRBV7-8 and TRBJ1-5; no clear D gene. The CDR3 extends over 16 amino acids. Germline V gene lookup returns CDR1 SGHVS and CDR2 FQNEAQ. Trimming left V 1 base short and J 1 base short, with 11 bases between. CDR3 region: CASSLVSGKSNQPQHF. The CDR3 nucleotides are TGTGCCAGCAGCTTAGTATCGGGGAAGAGCAATCAGCCCCAGCATTTT.

This chain uses TRBV6-1 with TRBJ2-7, with 13 bases fitting TRBD2. V lost 3 bases to trimming and J lost 6 bases; unmatched junction nucleotides: 5. Germline CDR1 MNHNS, CDR2 SASEGT. The CDR3 loop spans 15 amino acids. This CDR3 is CASSDEGLAGREQYF. The CDR3 nucleotides read TGTGCCAGCAGTGACGAGGGACTAGCGGGACGCGAGCAGTACTTC.

The table lists this clone with a few counts. The chain links TRBV7-9 to TRBJ1-5; D is unresolved. The CDR3 spans 13 residues. The germline CDR1 and CDR2 sequences are SEHNR and FQNEAQ (reference sequence). Deletions cut 3 bases from V and 6 bases from J, with 9 bases between. The CDR3 DNA follows: TGTGCCAGCAGCTTGGGCGGGCTTCAGCCCCAGCATTTT. This codes for CASSLGGLQPQHF.

The chain links TRBV7-6 to TRBJ2-1, with D unclear. Germline-derived CDR1 and CDR2 are SGHVS and FNYEAQ. V lost 2 bases to trimming and J lost 0 bases, with 8 bases between them. This CDR3 is 15 amino acids long. This CDR3 is CASSLQENSYNEQFF. The CDR3 coding sequence is TGTGCCAGCAGCTTACAGGAGAACTCCTACAATGAGCAGTTCTTC.

This chain links TRBV5-4 with TRBJ1-2; 9 bases are shared with TRBD1. The V segment lost 5 bases and the J segment 10 bases; nucleotides outside the gene matches: 9. The CDR3 consists of 13 residues. Germline CDR1 and CDR2: SGHNT and YYREEE (reference sequence). The DNA for the CDR3 is TGTGCCAGCAGTACACAGGGGGCGCTGACCTACACCTTC. It is translated as CASSTQGALTYTF.

The V and J genes are TRBV4-1 and TRBJ2-1; TRBD1 aligns across 11 bases. Germline V gives CDR1 MGHRA, CDR2 YSYEKL. Trimming took 4 bases from V and 3 from J; bases not matched to a gene: 2. The CDR3 has 15 residues. CDR3 loop: CASSPGQGGYNEQFF. Written as DNA, the CDR3 is TGCGCCAGCAGCCCGGGACAGGGGGGCTACAATGAGCAGTTCTTC.

This rearrangement joins TRBV4-2 to TRBJ2-1; D is unclear. The CDR3 runs 15 residues. The germline V and J ends were trimmed by 0 bases and 0 bases, with 6 bases remaining between them. The V gene's germline CDR1 is LGHNA and CDR2 YNFKEQ. The chain's CDR3 is CASSQDQSSYNEQFF. For the CDR3, the DNA is TGTGCCAGCAGCCAAGATCAGAGCTCCTACAATGAGCAGTTCTTC.

The rearrangement joins TRBV6-5 to TRBJ1-2; no reliable D call. The germline gives CDR1 MNHEY, CDR2 SVGAGI. Trimming stripped 6 bases from V and 5 bases from J, with 7 bases between. The CDR3 has 11 amino acids. The CDR3, as DNA: TGTGCCAGCAGCACGGGTTATGGCTACACCTTC. Its translation: CASSTGYGYTF.

This chain joins TRBV7-8 and TRBJ2-1; 9 bases are a match to TRBD2. With 3 bases clipped from V and 8 bases from J, the junction kept 5 bases outside the gene matches. CDR3 size: 14 residues. CDR1 SGHVS and CDR2 FQNEAQ come from the germline V gene. The CDR3 nucleotides are TGTGCCAGCAGCTTTTTAGCGGGAGCTTATGAGCAGTTCTTC. This sequence encodes CASSFLAGAYEQFF.

In its sample, this clone was seen a few times. The chain has TRBV6-6 and TRBJ1-1; D uncertain. There are 14 residues in the CDR3. Germline assignment: CDR1 MNHNY and CDR2 SVGAGI (reference sequence). Trimming cost V 3 bases and J 2 bases, with 10 bases left between them. DNA for the CDR3: TGTGCCAGCAGTTATAGGGCGTTTAACACTGAAGCTTTCTTT. It is translated as CASSYRAFNTEAFF.

A few counts support this clone. This chain joins TRBV27 and TRBJ1-2; D call uncertain. Trimming cost V 0 bases and J 0 bases, with 11 bases left between them. Per germline, CDR1 MNHEY and CDR2 SMNVEV (reference sequence). There are 16 residues in the CDR3. CDR3 residues: CASSLSYSTSNYGYTF. For the CDR3, the DNA is TGTGCCAGCAGTTTATCGTACAGCACTTCTAACTATGGCTACACCTTC.

V and J are TRBV6-4 and TRBJ1-5; D not certain. V was cut by 3 bases and J by 5 bases, with 11 bases left in between. Germline loops: CDR1 MRHNA, CDR2 SNTAGT. The CDR3 is 14 residues long. CDR3 in DNA: TGTGCCAGCAGTGAAACAGCCAATGATCAGCCCCAGCATTTT. It specifies CASSETANDQPQHF.

The V and J genes are TRBV20-1 and TRBJ2-5; D is uncertain. The closer fit of TRBJ2-7 to the DNA end suggests the J call may be wrong. Germline CDR1 reads DFQATT; CDR2 reads SNEGSKA (reference sequence). The CDR3 runs 11 residues. DNA for the CDR3: TGCAGTGCTAGTCCCGACCACGAGCAGTACTTC. Residues: CSASPDHEQYF.

As DNA, the CDR3 is TGTGCCAGCAGCCAGACTAGCTTGGAGACCCAGTACTTC. It translates to CASSQTSLETQYF. The chain carries TRBV27 and TRBJ2-5, with 7 positions matching TRBD2. This CDR3 contains 13 residues. V trimming: 6 bases; J trimming: 5 bases; junction bases outside the gene matches: 6. Germline V gene data show CDR1 as MNHEY and CDR2 as SMNVEV (reference sequence).

The CDR3 here is CASSAGLAGGWEAETQYF. For the CDR3, the DNA is TGTGCCAGCAGTGCAGGACTAGCGGGAGGGTGGGAGGCAGAGACCCAGTACTTC. The chain recombines TRBV6-1 with TRBJ2-5, with 15 bases fitting TRBD2. Germline CDR1 reads MNHNS; CDR2 reads SASEGT. J was trimmed by 4 bases and V by 4 bases; bases with no gene match: 10. The CDR3 is made up of 18 amino acids.

The rearrangement uses TRBV7-9 and TRBJ2-5, with 11 bases matching TRBD2. Germline CDR1 reads SEHNR; CDR2 reads FQNEAQ (reference sequence). V dropped 1 base and J dropped 4; count of bases not matched to a gene: 8. CDR3 size: 17 residues. CDR3 sequence reads: CASSLGGLSGRAETQYF. Written as DNA, the CDR3 is TGTGCCAGCAGCTTAGGTGGCCTTAGCGGGAGGGCAGAGACCCAGTACTTC.

The DNA for the CDR3 is TGTGCCAGTAGTATAGATCGGTCAGGCGTGGGAGAGACCCAGTACTTC. It translates to CASSIDRSGVGETQYF. The chain recombines TRBV19 with TRBJ2-5; D is uncertain. Trimming left V 0 bases short and J 4 bases short, with 15 bases between. Germline values: CDR1 LNHDA, CDR2 SQIVND (reference sequence). The CDR3 loop spans 16 amino acids.

V gene TRBV18 combines with J gene TRBJ1-3; TRBD1 matches at 10 bases. The germline V gene has CDR1 KGHSH and CDR2 LQKENI. This CDR3 spans 16 amino acids. The V gene end was trimmed by 1 base and the J gene end by 2 bases; junction bases not matched to a gene: 2. The CDR3 reads CASSPLGQGAGNTIYF. CDR3 DNA sequence: TGTGCCAGCTCACCACTAGGACAGGGGGCTGGAAACACCATATATTTT.

The chain uses TRBV18 and TRBJ1-1; D gene unclear. From germline, CDR1 is KGHSH and CDR2 LQKENI. The CDR3 has 15 residues. V was cut by 3 bases and J by 5 bases, with 16 bases left in between. The CDR3 bases are TGTGCCAGCTCACCGGGATTCATTCTGGTGACTGAAGCTTTCTTT. As protein: CASSPGFILVTEAFF.